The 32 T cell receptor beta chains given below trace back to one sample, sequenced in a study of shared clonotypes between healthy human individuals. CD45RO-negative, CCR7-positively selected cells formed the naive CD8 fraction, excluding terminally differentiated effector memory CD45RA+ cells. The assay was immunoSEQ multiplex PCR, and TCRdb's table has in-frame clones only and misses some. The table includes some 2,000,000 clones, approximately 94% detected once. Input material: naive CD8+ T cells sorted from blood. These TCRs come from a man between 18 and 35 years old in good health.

This CDR3 is CASSSEARGGSPLHF. The CDR3 DNA reads as TGTGCCAGCAGCTCAGAGGCCAGGGGCGGTTCACCCCTCCACTTT. This chain links TRBV9 with TRBJ1-6, with D perhaps matching TRBD1 (6 bases). There are 15 residues in the CDR3. Trimming took 4 bases from V and 9 from J, leaving 17 bases between them. In germline, CDR1 is SGDLS, CDR2 YYNGEE.

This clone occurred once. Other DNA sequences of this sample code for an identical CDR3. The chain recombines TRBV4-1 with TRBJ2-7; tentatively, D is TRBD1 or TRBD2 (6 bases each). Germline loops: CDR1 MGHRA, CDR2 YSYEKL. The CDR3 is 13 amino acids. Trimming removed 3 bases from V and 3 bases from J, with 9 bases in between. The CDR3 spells CASSQKGGYEQYF. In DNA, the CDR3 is TGCGCCAGCAGCCAGAAGGGGGGCTACGAGCAGTACTTC.

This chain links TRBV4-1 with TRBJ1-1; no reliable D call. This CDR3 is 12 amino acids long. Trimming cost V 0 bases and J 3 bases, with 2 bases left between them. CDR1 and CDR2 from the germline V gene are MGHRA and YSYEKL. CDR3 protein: CASSQDYTEAFF. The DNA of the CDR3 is TGCGCCAGCAGCCAAGATTACACTGAAGCTTTCTTT.

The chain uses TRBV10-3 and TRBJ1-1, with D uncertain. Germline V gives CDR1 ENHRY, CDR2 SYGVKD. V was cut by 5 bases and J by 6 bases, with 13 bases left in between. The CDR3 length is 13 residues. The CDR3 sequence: CAISPIGGPEAFF. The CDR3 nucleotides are TGTGCCATCAGTCCTATCGGTGGGCCTGAAGCTTTCTTT.

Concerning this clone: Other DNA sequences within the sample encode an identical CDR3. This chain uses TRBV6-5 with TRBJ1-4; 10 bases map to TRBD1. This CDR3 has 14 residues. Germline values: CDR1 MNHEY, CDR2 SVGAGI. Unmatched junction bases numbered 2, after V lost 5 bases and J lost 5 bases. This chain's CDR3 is CASSPGQGNEKLFF. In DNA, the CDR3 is TGTGCCAGCAGTCCGGGACAGGGGAATGAAAAACTGTTTTTT.

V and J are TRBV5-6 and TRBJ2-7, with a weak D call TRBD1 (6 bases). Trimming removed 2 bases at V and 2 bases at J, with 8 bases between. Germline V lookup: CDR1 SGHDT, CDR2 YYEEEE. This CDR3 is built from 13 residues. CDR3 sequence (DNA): TGTGCCAGCAGCTTCTGGACAGCCTACGAGCAGTACTTC. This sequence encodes CASSFWTAYEQYF. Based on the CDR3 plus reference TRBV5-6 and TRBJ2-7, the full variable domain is DAGVTQSPTHLIKTRGQQVTLRCSPKSGHDTVSWYQQALGQGPQFIFQYYEEEERQRGNFPDRFSGHQFPNYSSELNVNALLLGDSALYLCASSFWTAYEQYFGPGTRLTVT.

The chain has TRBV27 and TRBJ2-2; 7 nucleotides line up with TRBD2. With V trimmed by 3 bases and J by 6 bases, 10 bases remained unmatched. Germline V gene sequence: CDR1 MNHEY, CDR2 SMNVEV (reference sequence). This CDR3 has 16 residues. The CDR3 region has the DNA TGTGCCAGCAGTTTTTTAGCGGGCCAAGGACCCGGGGAGCTGTTTTTT. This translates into CASSFLAGQGPGELFF.

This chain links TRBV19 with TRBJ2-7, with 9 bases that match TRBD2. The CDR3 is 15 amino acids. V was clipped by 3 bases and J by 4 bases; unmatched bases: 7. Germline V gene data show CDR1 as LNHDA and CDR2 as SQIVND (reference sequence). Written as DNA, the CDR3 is TGTGCCAGTAGTATCCCCGGACTAGCGTGGTACGAGCAGTACTTC. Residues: CASSIPGLAWYEQYF. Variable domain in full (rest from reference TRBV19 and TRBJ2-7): DGGITQSPKYLFRKEGQNVTLSCEQNLNHDAMYWYRQDPGQGLRLIYYSQIVNDFQKGDIAEGYSVSREKKESFPLTVTSAQKNPTAFYLCASSIPGLAWYEQYFGPGTRLTVT.

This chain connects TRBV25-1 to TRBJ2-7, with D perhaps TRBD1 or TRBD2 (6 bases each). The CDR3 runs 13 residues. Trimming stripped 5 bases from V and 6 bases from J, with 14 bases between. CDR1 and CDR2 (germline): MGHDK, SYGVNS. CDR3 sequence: CASSRMGGFEQYF. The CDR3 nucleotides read TGTGCCAGCAGTCGAATGGGGGGCTTCGAGCAGTACTTC.

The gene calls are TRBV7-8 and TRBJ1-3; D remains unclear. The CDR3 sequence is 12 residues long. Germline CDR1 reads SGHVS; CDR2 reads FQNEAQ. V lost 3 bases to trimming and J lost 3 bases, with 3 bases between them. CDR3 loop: CASSFNGNTIYF. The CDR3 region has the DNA TGTGCCAGCAGCTTTAATGGAAACACCATATATTTT.

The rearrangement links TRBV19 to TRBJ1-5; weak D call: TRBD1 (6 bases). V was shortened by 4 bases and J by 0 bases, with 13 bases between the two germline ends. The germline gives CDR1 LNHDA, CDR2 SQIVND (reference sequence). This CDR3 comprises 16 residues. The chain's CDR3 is CASSTTGTYSNQPQHF. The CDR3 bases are TGTGCCAGTAGTACAACAGGGACCTATAGCAATCAGCCCCAGCATTTT.

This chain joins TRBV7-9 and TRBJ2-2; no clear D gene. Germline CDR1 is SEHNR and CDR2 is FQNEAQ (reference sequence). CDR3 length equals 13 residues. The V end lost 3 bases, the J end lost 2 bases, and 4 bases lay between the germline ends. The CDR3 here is CASSFSNTGELFF. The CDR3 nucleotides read TGTGCCAGCAGCTTCAGCAACACCGGGGAGCTGTTTTTT. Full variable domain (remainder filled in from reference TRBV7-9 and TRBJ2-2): DTGVSQNPRHKITKRGQNVTFRCDPISEHNRLYWYRQTLGQGPEFLTYFQNEAQLEKSRLLSDRFSAERPKGSFSTLEIQRTEQGDSAMYLCASSFSNTGELFFGEGSRLTVL.

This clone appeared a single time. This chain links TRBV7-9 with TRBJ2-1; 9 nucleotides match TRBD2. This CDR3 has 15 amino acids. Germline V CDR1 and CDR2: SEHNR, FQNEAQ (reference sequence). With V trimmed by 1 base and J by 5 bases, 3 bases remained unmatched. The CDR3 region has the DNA TGTGCCAGCAGCTTAGAGGTAGCGGGAGACAATGAGCAGTTCTTC. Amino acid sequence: CASSLEVAGDNEQFF. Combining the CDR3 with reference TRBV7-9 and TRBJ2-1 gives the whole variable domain DTGVSQNPRHKITKRGQNVTFRCDPISEHNRLYWYRQTLGQGPEFLTYFQNEAQLEKSRLLSDRFSAERPKGSFSTLEIQRTEQGDSAMYLCASSLEVAGDNEQFFGPGTRLTVL.

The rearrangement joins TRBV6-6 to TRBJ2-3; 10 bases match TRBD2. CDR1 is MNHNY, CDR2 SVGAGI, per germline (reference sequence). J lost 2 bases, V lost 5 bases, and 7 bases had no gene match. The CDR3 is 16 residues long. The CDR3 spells CASSRSGGLVTDTQYF. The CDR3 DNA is TGTGCCAGCAGTCGTAGCGGGGGGCTCGTCACAGATACGCAGTATTTT.

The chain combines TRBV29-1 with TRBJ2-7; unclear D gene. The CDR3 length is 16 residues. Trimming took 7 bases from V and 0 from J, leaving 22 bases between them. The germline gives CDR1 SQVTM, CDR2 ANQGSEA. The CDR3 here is CSALGSSTLNSYEQYF. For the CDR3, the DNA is TGCAGCGCCCTAGGGTCGTCGACTCTTAACTCCTACGAGCAGTACTTC.

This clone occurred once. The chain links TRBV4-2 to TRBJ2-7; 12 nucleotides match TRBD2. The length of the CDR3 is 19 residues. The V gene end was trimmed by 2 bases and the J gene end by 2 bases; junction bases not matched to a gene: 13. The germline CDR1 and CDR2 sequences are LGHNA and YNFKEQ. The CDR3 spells CASSQKIELAGGRPYEQYF. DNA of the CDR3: TGTGCCAGCAGCCAAAAGATTGAACTAGCGGGGGGACGTCCCTACGAGCAGTACTTC.

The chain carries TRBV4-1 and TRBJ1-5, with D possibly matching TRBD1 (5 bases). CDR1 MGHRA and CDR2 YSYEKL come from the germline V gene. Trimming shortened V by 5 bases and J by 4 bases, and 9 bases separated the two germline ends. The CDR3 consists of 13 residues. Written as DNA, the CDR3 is TGCGCCAGCAGCATCGGACAAAATCAGCCCCAGCATTTT. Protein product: CASSIGQNQPQHF.

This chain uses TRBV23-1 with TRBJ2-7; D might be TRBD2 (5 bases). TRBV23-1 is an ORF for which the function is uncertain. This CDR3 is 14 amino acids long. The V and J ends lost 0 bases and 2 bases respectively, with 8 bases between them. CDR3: CASSQSPGTYEQYF. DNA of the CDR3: TGCGCCAGCAGTCAATCGCCGGGAACCTACGAGCAGTACTTC.

The CDR3 nucleotides read TGTGCCAGCAGCTTAGCAGAACAGGGAAGCAATCAGCCCCAGCATTTT. Translating it yields CASSLAEQGSNQPQHF. This rearrangement joins TRBV7-8 to TRBJ1-5; D might be TRBD1 (6 bases). V lost 0 bases and J 1 base, leaving 10 bases between the germline ends. This CDR3 has 16 residues. Germline V CDR1 and CDR2: SGHVS, FQNEAQ.

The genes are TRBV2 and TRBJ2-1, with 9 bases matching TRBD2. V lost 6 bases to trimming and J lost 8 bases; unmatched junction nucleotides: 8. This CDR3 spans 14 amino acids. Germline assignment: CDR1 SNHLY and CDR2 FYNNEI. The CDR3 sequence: CASRQGGLAHEQFF. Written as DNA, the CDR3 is TGTGCCAGCAGGCAAGGGGGACTAGCCCATGAGCAGTTCTTC.

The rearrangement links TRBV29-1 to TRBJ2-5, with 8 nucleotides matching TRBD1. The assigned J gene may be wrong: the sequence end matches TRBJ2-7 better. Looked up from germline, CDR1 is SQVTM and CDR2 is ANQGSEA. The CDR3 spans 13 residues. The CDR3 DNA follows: TGCAGCGGTGGCCCCGGGACAGGCTACGAGCAGTACTTC. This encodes CSGGPGTGYEQYF.

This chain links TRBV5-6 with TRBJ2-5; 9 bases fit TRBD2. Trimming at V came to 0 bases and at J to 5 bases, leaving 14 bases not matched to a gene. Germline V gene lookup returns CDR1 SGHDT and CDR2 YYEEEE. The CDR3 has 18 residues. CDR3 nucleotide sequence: TGTGCCAGCAGCTTGGAGAGTTTGCGGGGGGGCCGGAGCGAGACCCAGTACTTC. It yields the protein CASSLESLRGGRSETQYF.

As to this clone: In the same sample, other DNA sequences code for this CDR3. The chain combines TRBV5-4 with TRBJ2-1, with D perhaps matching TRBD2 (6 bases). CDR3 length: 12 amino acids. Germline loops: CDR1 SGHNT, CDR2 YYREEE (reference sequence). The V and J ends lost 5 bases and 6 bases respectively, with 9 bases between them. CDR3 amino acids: CASSPGGNEQFF. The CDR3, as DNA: TGTGCCAGCAGTCCCGGGGGCAATGAGCAGTTCTTC.

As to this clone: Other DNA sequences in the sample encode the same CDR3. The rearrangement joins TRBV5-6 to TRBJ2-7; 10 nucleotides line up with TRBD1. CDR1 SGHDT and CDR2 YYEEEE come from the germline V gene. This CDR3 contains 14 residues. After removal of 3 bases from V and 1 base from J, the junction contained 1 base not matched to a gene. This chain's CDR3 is CASSWDRGSYEQYF. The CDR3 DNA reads TGTGCCAGCAGCTGGGACAGGGGATCCTACGAGCAGTACTTC.

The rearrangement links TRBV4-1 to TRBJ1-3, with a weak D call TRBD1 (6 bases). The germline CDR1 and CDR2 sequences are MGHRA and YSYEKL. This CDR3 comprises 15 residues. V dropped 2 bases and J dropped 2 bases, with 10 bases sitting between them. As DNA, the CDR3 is TGCGCCAGCAGCCAAAACAGGGACACTGGAAACACCATATATTTT. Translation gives CASSQNRDTGNTIYF.

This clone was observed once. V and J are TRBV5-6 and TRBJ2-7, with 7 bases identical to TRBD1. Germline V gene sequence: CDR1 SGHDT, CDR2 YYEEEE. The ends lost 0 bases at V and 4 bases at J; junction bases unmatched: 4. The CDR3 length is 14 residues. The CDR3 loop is CASSLETGQYEQYF. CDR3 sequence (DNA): TGTGCCAGCAGCTTGGAGACAGGGCAATACGAGCAGTACTTC.

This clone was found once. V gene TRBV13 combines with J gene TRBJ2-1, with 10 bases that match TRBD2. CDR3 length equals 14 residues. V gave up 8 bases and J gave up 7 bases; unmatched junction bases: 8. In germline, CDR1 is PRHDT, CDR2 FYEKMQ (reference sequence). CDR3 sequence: CASRTLAGGNEQFF. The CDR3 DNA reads TGTGCCAGCCGTACGTTAGCGGGGGGTAATGAGCAGTTCTTC. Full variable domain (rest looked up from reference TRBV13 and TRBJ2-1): AAGVIQSPRHLIKEKRETATLKCYPIPRHDTVYWYQQGPGQDPQFLISFYEKMQSDKGSIPDRFSAQQFSDYHSELNMSSLELGDSALYFCASRTLAGGNEQFFGPGTRLTVL.

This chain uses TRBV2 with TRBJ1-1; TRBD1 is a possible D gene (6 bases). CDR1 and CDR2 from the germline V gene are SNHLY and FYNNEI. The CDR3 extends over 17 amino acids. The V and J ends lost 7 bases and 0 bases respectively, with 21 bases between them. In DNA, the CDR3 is TGTGCCAGCACCCTACAGGGTATAAGGGGTTTGAACACTGAAGCTTTCTTT. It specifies CASTLQGIRGLNTEAFF.

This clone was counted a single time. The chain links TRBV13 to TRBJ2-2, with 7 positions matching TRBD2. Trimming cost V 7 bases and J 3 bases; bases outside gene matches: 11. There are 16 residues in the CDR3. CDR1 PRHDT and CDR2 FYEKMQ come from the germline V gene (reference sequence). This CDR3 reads CASTYQAGAHTGELFF. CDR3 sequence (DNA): TGTGCCAGCACCTACCAGGCGGGAGCACACACCGGGGAGCTGTTTTTT. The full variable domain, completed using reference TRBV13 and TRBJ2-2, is AAGVIQSPRHLIKEKRETATLKCYPIPRHDTVYWYQQGPGQDPQFLISFYEKMQSDKGSIPDRFSAQQFSDYHSELNMSSLELGDSALYFCASTYQAGAHTGELFFGEGSRLTVL.

CDR3 protein: CASSYPQGPGDTEAFF. The CDR3 DNA sequence: TGTGCCAGCAGTTACCCCCAGGGGCCGGGGGACACTGAAGCTTTCTTT. The chain recombines TRBV6-6 with TRBJ1-1; D is perhaps TRBD1 (6 bases). Trimming shortened V by 2 bases and J by 3 bases, and 16 bases separated the two germline ends. CDR3 size: 16 residues. Germline loops: CDR1 MNHNY, CDR2 SVGAGI (reference sequence).

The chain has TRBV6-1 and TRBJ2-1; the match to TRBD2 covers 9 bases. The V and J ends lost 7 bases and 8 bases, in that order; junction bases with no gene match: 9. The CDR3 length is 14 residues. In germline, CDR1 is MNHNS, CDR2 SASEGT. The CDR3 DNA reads TGTGCCAGCAAGAGGCTAGCGGGAACAGATGAGCAGTTCTTC. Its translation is CASKRLAGTDEQFF.

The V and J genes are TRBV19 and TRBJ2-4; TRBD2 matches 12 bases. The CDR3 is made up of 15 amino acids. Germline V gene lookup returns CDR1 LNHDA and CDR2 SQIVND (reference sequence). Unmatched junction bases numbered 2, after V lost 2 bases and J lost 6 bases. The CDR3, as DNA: TGTGCCAGTAGTATATGGACTAGCGGGACAAACATTCAGTACTTC. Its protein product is CASSIWTSGTNIQYF.